Listed below are T cell receptor beta chains from one sample, sequenced in a study of blood T cells in healthy people across ages. TCRdb fed the 5' RACE reads into MiXCR, producing one record per CDR3 protein. Among some 1.6 million distinct CDR3 sequences listed, roughly 30% were seen once. Sequenced: blood. The receptors shown here come from a woman aged 25 to 39 in good health. The CDR3 runs from the conserved cysteine through the conserved F or W. The D gene is left open where the match is weak. Clone size appears in some rows only: once, few, many, or a class for an expanded clone.

CDR3aa,CDR3nt,v_gene,d_gene,j_gene,abundance
CASSLTSQGGGTNEKLFF,TGCGCCAGCAGCTTGACGTCCCAGGGGGGGGGAACTAATGAGAAACTGTTTTTT,TRBV5-1,TRBD1,TRBJ1-4,.
CASSAPQGTEETQYF,TGTGCCAGCAGCGCCCCACAAGGGACAGAAGAGACCCAGTACTTC,TRBV9,TRBD1,TRBJ2-5,.
CSARKAPRGGFYEQYF,TGCAGTGCTAGAAAGGCGCCGCGGGGGGGCTTTTACGAGCAGTACTTC,TRBV20-1,TRBD2,TRBJ2-7,.
CASSQNQETQYF,TGTGCCAGCAGCCAGAACCAAGAGACCCAGTACTTC,TRBV3-1,.,TRBJ2-5,many
CASSLPANGTDISYNEQFF,TGTGCCAGCAGTTTACCGGCAAATGGGACAGACATCTCCTACAATGAGCAGTTCTTC,TRBV28,TRBD1,TRBJ2-1,.
CASSLWTGLEGGNEQFF,TGTGCCAGTAGCCTGTGGACAGGCCTGGAGGGGGGTAATGAGCAGTTCTTC,TRBV7-3,.,TRBJ2-1,.
CAWRQGNEAFF,TGTGCCTGGAGACAGGGGAATGAAGCTTTCTTT,TRBV30,TRBD1,TRBJ1-1,.
CAWSPSIGTQYF,TGTGCCTGGAGTCCAAGTATAGGGACCCAGTACTTC,TRBV30,.,TRBJ2-5,few
CATSEGSTQETQYF,TGTGCCACCAGTGAGGGCAGTACCCAGGAGACCCAGTACTTC,TRBV24-1,.,TRBJ2-5,.
CASGQEGLAVHNEQFF,TGTGCCAGCGGACAGGAAGGACTAGCGGTCCACAATGAGCAGTTCTTC,TRBV7-8,TRBD2,TRBJ2-1,.
CASSKQGYGQFF,TGTGCCAGCAGTAAACAGGGCTATGGGCAGTTCTTC,TRBV12-3/TRBV12-4,.,TRBJ2-1,.
CASSLAGAGVYEQYF,TGTGCCAGCAGCTTGGCGGGGGCGGGGGTGTACGAGCAGTACTTC,TRBV13,.,TRBJ2-7,few
CASSPGTYNLYEQYF,TGTGCCAGCAGCCCCGGGACTTACAACCTCTACGAGCAGTACTTC,TRBV9,.,TRBJ2-7,few
CASSLEGTNTGELFF,TGTGCCAGCAGTTTAGAGGGTACGAACACCGGGGAGCTGTTTTTT,TRBV12-3/TRBV12-4,.,TRBJ2-2,few
CATFLPYNEQFF,TGTGCCACCTTCTTACCCTACAATGAGCAGTTCTTC,TRBV6-1,.,TRBJ2-1,.
CASSQVDGGPSGDEQFF,TGCGCCAGCAGCCAAGTTGACGGGGGGCCCTCCGGCGATGAGCAGTTCTTC,TRBV4-1,.,TRBJ2-1,many
CASSEEGPGRLWDIQYF,TGTGCCAGCAGTGAAGAGGGTCCAGGGCGGTTGTGGGACATTCAGTACTTC,TRBV6-1,.,TRBJ2-4,.
CASSDTSLNNSPLHF,TGCGCCAGCAGTGATACATCCCTCAATAATTCACCCCTCCACTTT,TRBV10-2,.,TRBJ1-6,few
CASSPGDRGGQETQYF,TGTGCCAGCAGTCCTGGGGACAGGGGTGGCCAAGAGACCCAGTACTTC,TRBV28,TRBD1,TRBJ2-5,many
CAWSERGKTPLHF,TGTGCCTGGAGTGAGAGGGGGAAGACACCCCTCCACTTT,TRBV30,.,TRBJ1-6,.
CSVGGPTAYEQYF,TGCAGCGTTGGGGGACCTACAGCCTACGAGCAGTACTTC,TRBV29-1,.,TRBJ2-7,many
CASSLVSQTSGRNEQFF,TGTGCCAGCAGCTTGGTGTCCCAGACTAGCGGGAGAAATGAGCAGTTCTTC,TRBV5-4,TRBD2,TRBJ2-1,many
CSARPVGGRKDEQFF,TGCAGTGCCCGCCCCGTTGGCGGGAGGAAGGATGAGCAGTTCTTC,TRBV20-1,TRBD2,TRBJ2-1,.
CASSPVPVSSYEQYF,TGCGCCAGCAGTCCAGTTCCTGTAAGCTCCTACGAGCAGTACTTC,TRBV5-1,.,TRBJ2-7,.
CASSRRSLKETQYF,TGTGCCAGCAGCCGACGGTCATTAAAAGAGACCCAGTACTTC,TRBV3-1,.,TRBJ2-5,few
CASSWTGQGAYEQYF,TGCGCCAGCAGCTGGACTGGACAAGGAGCGTACGAGCAGTACTTC,TRBV5-1,.,TRBJ2-7,.
CASSLLGSGRAGYNEQFF,TGTGCCAGCAGTTTATTAGGTAGCGGGAGGGCCGGGTACAATGAGCAGTTCTTC,TRBV27,TRBD2,TRBJ2-1,few
CASSSRTGNEQYF,TGTGCCAGCAGCTCCCGGACAGGGAACGAGCAGTACTTC,TRBV11-3,TRBD1,TRBJ2-7,.
CASSVGPTSGANVLTF,TGTGCCAGCAGCGTAGGTCCAACATCTGGGGCCAACGTCCTGACTTTC,TRBV9,.,TRBJ2-6,.